What follows is one T cell receptor (beta chain) and its context. The data originate from a study of T cells expressing NK-cell markers. Study background: Each TCR beta repertoire originated in sorted T cells that were CD3+CD56+NKG2C+, CD3+CD56+NKG2C- or CD3+CD56-NKG2C+.

As the method of synthesis, 5'RACE template switching with UMIs yielded TCR beta cDNA. For each CDR3 protein, TCRdb gives one entry from its re-call of the 5' RACE reads, without DNA. This table holds some 450,000 distinct CDR3 sequences. The CDR3 consists of 18 residues. Germline lookup yields CDR1 SGHAT and CDR2 FQNNGV. This sequence joins TRBV11-2 and TRBJ2-2; TCRdb outputs TRBD2, but without DNA this stays unchecked. Sequenced sample: blood T cells: a sorted CD56 or NKG2C T cell subset, CD4+ or CD8+ T cells, or bulk PBMC T cells (not recorded which). This TCR was sampled from a woman aged 18 to 75 in good health. The CDR3 is CASSLDRLAGVVTGVLFF.